These 27 T cell receptor beta chains were sequenced from one sample in a study of regulatory T cells in long-lasting Graves disease (dated by TCRdb to about 2021). The sample's time point label is to be understood as: persistent/refractory GD, antithyroid drugs over 5 years with positive TRAb. For both TCR sequencing and RNA sequencing, RNA was extracted from PBMCs in TRIzol. The method was multiplex PCR. Sequencing was carried out with an Illumina HiSeq 4000. CDR3 regions were amplified by Arm-PCR with iRepertoire HTBI primers to construct TCR beta libraries. TCRdb reprocessed the public reads (quality trimming at Q25 with fastp, clone calling with MiXCR) and kept in-frame beta chains. A single entry per CDR3 protein holds the most common genes and DNA from its merged rows. The sample records about 470,000 distinct CDR3 sequences, about 20% of which are singletons. The top ten clones comprise over 7.5% of the sample.

Source: peripheral blood mononuclear cells (PBMCs), taken when the disease was refractory, from a patient treated with antithyroid drugs. These receptors were obtained from a female donor with Graves disease.

Note on this clonotype: Germline and junction disagree at one end, which may indicate a read error. The chain recombines TRBV7-7 with TRBJ2-2, with D possibly matching TRBD1 (7 bases). The CDR3 extends over 14 amino acids. Germline V lookup: CDR1 SSHAT, CDR2 FNYEAQ (reference sequence). The CDR3 protein is CASSAGTARGELFF. The CDR3, as DNA: TGTGCTAGCAGCGCGGGGACAGCGCGCGGGGAGCTGTTTTTT. Variable domain in full (rest from reference TRBV7-7 and TRBJ2-2): GAGVSQSPRYKVTKRGQDVTLRCDPISSHATLYWYQQALGQGPEFLTYFNYEAQPDKSGLPSDRFSAERPEGSISTLTIQRTEQRDSAMYRCASSAGTARGELFFGEGSRLTVL.

This clonotype was seen at least ten times. J is TRBJ2-7 and V is TRBV6-5; possible D gene TRBD1, 7 bases. The CDR3 is 18 residues long. The V gene's germline CDR1 is MNHEY and CDR2 SVGAGI. V was cut by 0 bases and J by 2 bases, with 20 bases left in between. The CDR3 loop reads CASSYSTEGRGEAYEQYF. CDR3 DNA sequence: TGTGCCAGCAGTTACTCGACTGAGGGCAGGGGGGAAGCCTACGAGCAGTACTTC.

V gene TRBV19 combines with J gene TRBJ2-6, with D perhaps being TRBD1 or TRBD2 (5 bases each). The CDR3 is 18 residues long. Germline V gene sequence: CDR1 LNHDA, CDR2 SQIVND (reference sequence). V gave up 1 base and J gave up 3 bases, with 16 bases separating them. CDR3 coding DNA: TGTGCCAGTAGTATAGGCCCGACTACAGGCCTTGGGGCCAACGTCCTGACTTTC. It yields the protein CASSIGPTTGLGANVLTF. The whole variable domain, remainder taken from reference TRBV19 and TRBJ2-6, is DGGITQSPKYLFRKEGQNVTLSCEQNLNHDAMYWYRQDPGQGLRLIYYSQIVNDFQKGDIAEGYSVSREKKESFPLTVTSAQKNPTAFYLCASSIGPTTGLGANVLTFGAGSRLTVL.

The sample holds a few counts of this clonotype. The chain joins TRBV6-2 or TRBV6-3 to TRBJ2-2; D is perhaps TRBD1 or TRBD2 (7 bases each). The CDR3 is 17 residues long. V shed 2 bases and J shed 6 bases, with 19 bases lying between them. Germline-derived CDR1 and CDR2 are MNHEY and SVGEGT. The DNA of the CDR3 is TGTGCCAGCAGTTACGGACCGGGGAGGGGGCGCGCCGGGGAGCTGTTTTTT. It is translated as CASSYGPGRGRAGELFF.

The table lists this clonotype with many counts. V usage is TRBV28 and J usage is TRBJ1-1; D not certain. Trimming left V 0 bases short and J 1 base short, with 6 bases between. Germline V gene lookup returns CDR1 MDHEN and CDR2 SYDVKM. This CDR3 has 14 residues. CDR3 in amino acids: CASSLWVANTEAFF. CDR3 bases: TGTGCCAGCAGTTTATGGGTAGCGAACACTGAAGCTTTCTTT.

Ten or more counts support this clonotype. V usage is TRBV28 and J usage is TRBJ2-7; D may be TRBD1 (6 bases). This CDR3 is 13 amino acids long. Deletions cut 4 bases from V and 3 bases from J, with 10 bases between. CDR1 and CDR2 from the germline V gene are MDHEN and SYDVKM. CDR3 sequence (DNA): TGTGCCAGCAGTTCCCACAGGGACTACGAGCAGTACTTC. The encoded protein is CASSSHRDYEQYF.

V and J are TRBV10-3 and TRBJ2-2, with D tentatively TRBD1 or TRBD2 (6 bases each). Trimming removed 8 bases at V and 5 bases at J, with 12 bases between. Germline V CDR1 and CDR2: ENHRY, SYGVKD. The CDR3 has 13 residues. The DNA of the CDR3 is TGTGCCATCGGAGGGGGATATACCGGGGAGCTGTTTTTT. Translating gives CAIGGGYTGELFF.

The rearrangement uses TRBV20-1 and TRBJ1-2; tentative D call: TRBD1 (5 bases). Trimming cost V 2 bases and J 1 base, with 11 bases left between them. The CDR3 has 14 amino acids. Germline V CDR1 and CDR2: DFQATT, SNEGSKA (reference sequence). Here the CDR3 DNA reads TGCAGTGCTAGAAATGGGACCGTTAACTATGGCTACACCTTC. It translates to CSARNGTVNYGYTF.

This clonotype was found a few times. The chain links TRBV28 to TRBJ2-3; 10 nucleotides line up with TRBD2. V gave up 4 bases and J gave up 5 bases; unmatched junction bases: 15. CDR3 length: 18 amino acids. Germline-derived CDR1 and CDR2 are MDHEN and SYDVKM. The DNA of the CDR3 is TGTGCCAGCAGTTCCTACGTACCTCTAGCGGGAGTACGAGATACGCAGTATTTT. The encoded protein is CASSSYVPLAGVRDTQYF. Together with reference TRBV28 and TRBJ2-3, the CDR3 gives the full variable domain: DVKVTQSSRYLVKRTGEKVFLECVQDMDHENMFWYRQDPGLGLRLIYFSYDVKMKEKGDIPEGYSVSREKKERFSLILESASTNQTSMYLCASSSYVPLAGVRDTQYFGPGTRLTVL.

The rearrangement links TRBV6-5 to TRBJ2-2; the D is unclear. CDR1 is MNHEY and CDR2 is SVGAGI in the germline V gene. This CDR3 is 14 amino acids long. Trimming removed 3 bases at V and 7 bases at J, with 12 bases between. The CDR3 sequence: CASSYRWEGGELFF. CDR3 in DNA: TGTGCCAGCAGTTATAGGTGGGAAGGCGGGGAGCTGTTTTTT.

This clonotype came up many times. The gene calls are TRBV24-1 and TRBJ1-5; D possibly corresponds to TRBD1 (6 bases). The CDR3 loop spans 13 amino acids. CDR1 and CDR2 (germline): KGHDR, SFDVKD. Trimming took 10 bases from V and 3 from J, leaving 12 bases between them. In DNA form, the CDR3 reads TGTGCCACGTCTACAGGGTACAATCAGCCCCAGCATTTT. It encodes CATSTGYNQPQHF.

This clonotype was counted many times. The V call is TRBV6-1, the J call TRBJ1-5; D is unclear. V lost 6 bases to trimming and J lost 2 bases, with 11 bases between them. There are 14 residues in the CDR3. From germline, CDR1 is MNHNS and CDR2 SASEGT. The CDR3 reads CASSSVLRNQPQHF. CDR3 nucleotides: TGTGCCAGCAGCTCCGTCTTGCGCAATCAGCCCCAGCATTTT.

This rearrangement joins TRBV6-1 to TRBJ1-5; 9 positions agree with TRBD1. Germline values: CDR1 MNHNS, CDR2 SASEGT. The CDR3 runs to 15 residues. The V gene end was trimmed by 6 bases and the J gene end by 3 bases; junction bases not matched to a gene: 6. CDR3 DNA: TGTGCCAGCAGACGGACAGGGGTGGCCAATCAGCCCCAGCATTTT. Protein: CASRRTGVANQPQHF.

The chain couples TRBV13 to TRBJ2-2, with 10 nucleotides matching TRBD2. Trimming cost V 1 base and J 3 bases; bases outside gene matches: 8. Germline V gives CDR1 PRHDT, CDR2 FYEKMQ (reference sequence). CDR3 length equals 18 residues. CDR3 residues: CASSLVPSGSLYTGELFF. CDR3 nucleotide sequence: TGTGCCAGCAGCTTAGTCCCTAGCGGGAGTTTGTACACCGGGGAGCTGTTTTTT. Looking up the rest from reference TRBV13 and TRBJ2-2 gives the full variable domain: AAGVIQSPRHLIKEKRETATLKCYPIPRHDTVYWYQQGPGQDPQFLISFYEKMQSDKGSIPDRFSAQQFSDYHSELNMSSLELGDSALYFCASSLVPSGSLYTGELFFGEGSRLTVL.

The table lists this clonotype with a few counts. A read error may account for a junction end that differs from germline. The CDR3 DNA is TGCAGTGCTCGAGAGCTGGGAGCGGGGTCCCACGAGCAGTACTTC. Translation: CSARELGAGSHEQYF. The V and J genes are TRBV20-1 and TRBJ2-7, with TRBD2 matching over 7 bases. Germline values: CDR1 DFQATT, CDR2 SNEGSKA (reference sequence). CDR3 length equals 15 residues.

This clonotype was detected many times. This chain links TRBV7-9 with TRBJ1-1; D gene unclear. The CDR3 covers 13 residues. Trimming pared 1 base from V and 1 base from J, leaving 4 bases between. CDR1 is SEHNR and CDR2 is FQNEAQ in the germline V gene (reference sequence). CDR3 nucleotide sequence: TGTGCCAGCAGCTTAGACAGGAACACTGAAGCTTTCTTT. Encoded protein: CASSLDRNTEAFF.

The table lists this clonotype with many counts. This chain links TRBV6-2 or TRBV6-3 with TRBJ1-6, with TRBD1 matching over 9 bases. The CDR3 totals 16 residues. The trim removed 2 bases at V and 7 bases at J, leaving 6 bases unmatched. Germline CDR1 and CDR2: MNHEY and SVGEGT. CDR3 DNA sequence: TGTGCCAGCAGTTACGAGCGGACAGGGGAGAATTCACCCCTCCACTTT. It is translated as CASSYERTGENSPLHF.

This clonotype was picked up many times. The rearrangement uses TRBV27 and TRBJ1-1; 9 bases align to TRBD1. There are 18 residues in the CDR3. Germline trimming cut 6 bases from V and 1 base from J; bases unmatched to any gene: 15. Germline CDR1 MNHEY, CDR2 SMNVEV (reference sequence). Here the CDR3 reads CASSSFLEPGQGNTEAFF. The CDR3 coding sequence is TGTGCCAGCAGCTCCTTCCTGGAACCGGGACAGGGGAACACTGAAGCTTTCTTT.

Of note for this clonotype: This sequence may be a read error, since a much larger clone differs from it by one base. The chain carries TRBV7-9 and TRBJ2-7, with TRBD1 as a possible D gene (5 bases). The CDR3 extends over 15 amino acids. V lost 5 bases to trimming and J lost 0 bases, with 14 bases between them. Looked up from germline, CDR1 is SEHNR and CDR2 is FQNEAQ (reference sequence). The chain's CDR3 is CASSGRHRSSYEQYF. CDR3 coding DNA: TGTGCCAGCAGCGGGCGGCACAGGAGCTCCTACGAGCAGTACTTC. The variable domain in full, with the rest retrieved from reference TRBV7-9 and TRBJ2-7, is DTGVSQNPRHKITKRGQNVTFRCDPISEHNRLYWYRQTLGQGPEFLTYFQNEAQLEKSRLLSDRFSAERPKGSFSTLEIQRTEQGDSAMYLCASSGRHRSSYEQYFGPGTRLTVT.

The gene calls are TRBV6-5 and TRBJ2-5, with 11 positions matching TRBD2. The germline gives CDR1 MNHEY, CDR2 SVGAGI. The CDR3 is 16 residues long. Trimming removed 2 bases from V and 5 bases from J; junction bases left unmatched: 7. CDR3 amino acids: CASSYGWLAGGETQYF. The CDR3 region has the DNA TGTGCCAGCAGTTACGGTTGGCTAGCGGGAGGTGAGACCCAGTACTTC.

This clonotype was counted ten times or more. V is TRBV2 and J is TRBJ1-2; TRBD1 matches at 7 bases. The CDR3 is 13 residues long. The germline gives CDR1 SNHLY, CDR2 FYNNEI. V shed 8 bases, J shed 4 bases, and the junction held 7 bases outside the gene matches. CDR3: CASRGDSGYGYTF. CDR3 in DNA: TGTGCCAGCCGTGGGGACAGCGGCTATGGCTACACCTTC. Full variable domain (rest looked up from reference TRBV2 and TRBJ1-2): EPEVTQTPSHQVTQMGQEVILRCVPISNHLYFYWYRQILGQKVEFLVSFYNNEISEKSEIFDDQFSVERPDGSNFTLKIRSTKLEDSAMYFCASRGDSGYGYTFGSGTRLTVV.

This clonotype showed up just a few times. This sequence joins TRBV27 and TRBJ2-2; unclear D gene. V gave up 4 bases and J gave up 3 bases, with 6 bases separating them. The germline V gene has CDR1 MNHEY and CDR2 SMNVEV (reference sequence). The CDR3 is made up of 13 amino acids. DNA of the CDR3: TGTGCCAGCAGTTCCCGCGACACCGGGGAGCTGTTTTTT. Amino acids: CASSSRDTGELFF.

The chain recombines TRBV20-1 with TRBJ2-3; D unclear. The CDR3 is 11 residues long. Trimming shortened V by 6 bases and J by 2 bases, and 6 bases separated the two germline ends. Germline CDR1 and CDR2: DFQATT and SNEGSKA (reference sequence). The CDR3 nucleotides read TGCAGTGCGATCAACACAGATACGCAGTATTTT. Protein sequence: CSAINTDTQYF.

This clonotype occurred many times. The rearrangement links TRBV12-3 or TRBV12-4 to TRBJ1-2, with D uncertain. The length of the CDR3 is 13 residues. Trimming stripped 7 bases from V and 4 bases from J, with 13 bases between. This chain's CDR3 is CASTPYSTYGYTF. CDR3 in DNA: TGTGCCAGCACCCCTTACAGCACCTATGGCTACACCTTC.

The CDR3 loop reads CASSYSLTEVLSGANVLTF. The CDR3 nucleotides read TGTGCCAGCAGTTACTCGTTGACCGAGGTCCTCTCTGGGGCCAACGTCCTGACTTTC. V gene TRBV7-3 combines with J gene TRBJ2-6; D uncertain. Germline V CDR1 and CDR2: SGHTA, FQGTGA. This CDR3 is built from 19 residues. V was shortened by 6 bases and J by 0 bases, with 21 bases between the two germline ends.

To note about this clonotype: A read error may be the cause here, since a much bigger clone is one base away. The V gene is TRBV10-3, the J gene TRBJ1-1; D may be TRBD1 (6 bases). The CDR3 has 14 amino acids. Germline V lookup: CDR1 ENHRY, CDR2 SYGVKD. The V gene lost 10 bases and the J gene lost 3 bases, with 18 bases spanning the gap. The CDR3 DNA reads TGTGCCACCACCGGGGGCAGGGGAGACACTGAAGCTTTCTTT. Amino acids: CATTGGRGDTEAFF.

Many counts were recorded for this clonotype. The junction departs from the called germline gene at one end, perhaps through a read error. The CDR3 reads CASSDFGTSSEQYF. DNA for the CDR3: TGTGCCAGCAGTGACTTCGGGACTTCCTCCGAGCAGTACTTC. The chain joins TRBV28 to TRBJ2-7; D might be TRBD2 (6 bases). Germline loops: CDR1 MDHEN, CDR2 SYDVKM. The CDR3 totals 14 residues.